This T cell receptor (beta chain) was observed in a study of breast tumors, draining lymph nodes, adjacent tissues. TCRdb reprocessed the multiplex PCR reads with MiXCR, giving one entry per CDR3 protein. The table lists about 21,000 distinct CDR3 sequences, roughly 45% of them singletons, with 7.5% to 9.5% in the top ten. V lost 7 bases and J lost 5, with 8 bases in between. CDR3 length equals 11 residues. CDR1 is SNHLY and CDR2 is FYNNEI in the germline V gene. The V and J genes are TRBV2 and TRBJ1-1; TRBD1 is a possible D gene (5 bases). The sample consisted of breast tumor tissue. The TCR sequence derives from a female donor with breast cancer. Some clones in this sample may be carry-over from other donors' samples. The CDR3 sequence: CASIAGTEAFF. The CDR3 region has the DNA TGTGCCAGCATTGCAGGGACTGAAGCTTTCTTT.